The 13 T cell receptor beta chains below come from one sample, sequenced in a study of T cell repertoires in cytomegalovirus infection (dated by TCRdb to between 2018 and 2020). What these receptors recognize is not known. Sequencing was carried out with an Illumina HiSeq 1500. The public reads were quality trimmed at Q25 with fastp and then assembled into clones with MiXCR by TCRdb, keeping productive beta chains. Entries that share a CDR3 protein sequence are merged under the most common genes and DNA. The sample has approximately 280,000 distinct CDR3 sequences on record, around 20% of them singletons. In total, the top ten clones hold approximately 20% of the sample. The meaning of the sample's treatment or condition label: in vitro stimulation with specific CMV peptide epitopes to enrich CMV-specific T cells. This specimen consisted of cultured PBMCs, obtained from culture after CMV antigen stimulation. Receptor source: a human donor in good health (CMV status not recorded). Some clones in this sample may be carry-over from other donors' samples.

This clonotype was seen many times. The rearrangement joins TRBV7-8 to TRBJ1-2; D is uncertain. The CDR3 contains 13 residues. The germline V gene has CDR1 SGHVS and CDR2 FQNEAQ. The V end was cut by 1 base, the J end by 4 bases, with 7 bases between. The chain's CDR3 is CASSLVRSYGYTF. Here the CDR3 DNA reads TGTGCCAGCAGCTTAGTACGGAGCTATGGCTACACCTTC.

V and J are TRBV25-1 and TRBJ2-5; D gene unclear. Trimming stripped 1 base from V and 2 bases from J, with 11 bases between. The CDR3 length is 15 residues. From germline, CDR1 is MGHDK and CDR2 SYGVNS. The CDR3 here is CASSELSDGQETQYF. CDR3 nucleotides: TGTGCCAGCAGTGAATTGTCGGACGGGCAAGAGACCCAGTACTTC.

This clonotype came up many times. The chain combines TRBV20-1 with TRBJ1-6; D is unclear. The V gene lost 0 bases and the J gene lost 5 bases, with 11 bases spanning the gap. The CDR3 sequence is 15 residues long. CDR1 and CDR2 from the germline V gene are DFQATT and SNEGSKA (reference sequence). The CDR3 DNA sequence: TGCAGTGCTAGAGACCTCAGCGGTGATAATTCACCCCTCCACTTT. Protein: CSARDLSGDNSPLHF.

This chain joins TRBV11-3 and TRBJ2-1, with TRBD2 matching 11 bases. The trim removed 0 bases at V and 7 bases at J, leaving 2 bases unmatched. In germline, CDR1 is SGHNT, CDR2 YENEEA. This CDR3 comprises 15 residues. CDR3 protein: CASSLETSGINEQFF. The DNA for the CDR3 is TGTGCCAGCAGCTTAGAGACTAGCGGGATAAATGAGCAGTTCTTC.

This clonotype was recorded a few times. V and J are TRBV19 and TRBJ1-5; TRBD1 matches at 7 bases. This CDR3 spans 13 amino acids. Germline CDR1 LNHDA, CDR2 SQIVND (reference sequence). V shed 4 bases and J 9 bases; nucleotides not matched to a gene: 6. The CDR3 loop reads CASSKGGDRPQHF. In DNA, the CDR3 is TGTGCCAGTAGTAAAGGAGGGGACAGGCCCCAGCATTTT. Combining the CDR3 with reference TRBV19 and TRBJ1-5 gives the whole variable domain DGGITQSPKYLFRKEGQNVTLSCEQNLNHDAMYWYRQDPGQGLRLIYYSQIVNDFQKGDIAEGYSVSREKKESFPLTVTSAQKNPTAFYLCASSKGGDRPQHFGDGTRLSIL.

This clonotype was found many times. The gene calls are TRBV12-3 or TRBV12-4 and TRBJ2-5; D gene ambiguous. Deletions cut 4 bases from V and 3 bases from J, with 9 bases between. The CDR3 has 13 amino acids. This CDR3 reads CASSSYSEETQYF. CDR3 DNA: TGTGCCAGCAGTTCGTACAGTGAAGAGACCCAGTACTTC.

This chain uses TRBV19 with TRBJ1-5, with 8 nucleotides matching TRBD1. Trimming at V came to 3 bases and at J to 6 bases, leaving 4 bases not matched to a gene. Germline V gives CDR1 LNHDA, CDR2 SQIVND (reference sequence). The CDR3 runs to 14 residues. CDR3 bases: TGTGCCAGTAGTATGGGGACAGGAAGTCAGCCCCAGCATTTT. Its protein product is CASSMGTGSQPQHF. The full variable domain, in which reference TRBV19 and TRBJ1-5 provide the parts outside the CDR3, is DGGITQSPKYLFRKEGQNVTLSCEQNLNHDAMYWYRQDPGQGLRLIYYSQIVNDFQKGDIAEGYSVSREKKESFPLTVTSAQKNPTAFYLCASSMGTGSQPQHFGDGTRLSIL.

This chain joins TRBV6-2 or TRBV6-3 and TRBJ1-1, with 10 bases lining up with TRBD1. From germline, CDR1 is MNHEY and CDR2 SVGEGT. Trimming took 5 bases from V and 10 from J; bases not matched to a gene: 10. This CDR3 is built from 14 residues. This CDR3 reads CASSKRQGAMAAFF. CDR3 nucleotides: TGTGCCAGCAGTAAGCGACAGGGGGCTATGGCAGCTTTCTTT.

This clonotype appeared a few times. This sequence joins TRBV4-1 and TRBJ2-4; weak D call: TRBD1 (6 bases). The CDR3 is made up of 15 amino acids. CDR1 and CDR2 (germline): MGHRA, YSYEKL. The V and J ends lost 1 base and 8 bases respectively, with 15 bases between them. This CDR3 is CASSQVGAVADIQYF. The CDR3 DNA reads as TGCGCCAGCAGCCAAGTGGGGGCGGTCGCCGACATTCAGTACTTC.

Concerning this clonotype: A much larger clone differs from this one at a single base, so this may be a read error. The conserved closing phenylalanine or tryptophan is absent in this CDR3, likely reflecting a read error. The chain links TRBV19 to TRBJ1-5; D ambiguous. Trimming took 7 bases from V and 1 from J, leaving 11 bases between them. This CDR3 has 14 residues. Germline CDR1 is LNHDA and CDR2 is SQIVND (reference sequence). The CDR3 DNA is TGTGCCAGTACCTCCGGAGGGAGCAATCAGCCCCAGCATCTT. It yields the protein CASTSGGSNQPQHL.

This clonotype was detected a few times. The rearrangement uses TRBV7-9 and TRBJ2-7, with 10 bases matching TRBD2. This CDR3 contains 16 residues. Unmatched junction bases numbered 4, after V lost 1 base and J lost 1 base. Germline-derived CDR1 and CDR2 are SEHNR and FQNEAQ (reference sequence). The CDR3 is CASSLEELAGSYEQYF. CDR3 in DNA: TGTGCCAGCAGCTTAGAAGAACTAGCGGGGTCCTACGAGCAGTACTTC. The full variable domain, rest sourced from reference TRBV7-9 and TRBJ2-7, is DTGVSQNPRHKITKRGQNVTFRCDPISEHNRLYWYRQTLGQGPEFLTYFQNEAQLEKSRLLSDRFSAERPKGSFSTLEIQRTEQGDSAMYLCASSLEELAGSYEQYFGPGTRLTVT.

This clonotype was counted once. The V gene is TRBV29-1, the J gene TRBJ1-1; D gene unclear. Between the trimmed V and J ends, which lost 1 base and 6 bases, there was a span of 9 bases. The germline V gene has CDR1 SQVTM and CDR2 ANQGSEA. There are 12 residues in the CDR3. The CDR3 reads CSVEGSDPEAFF. The CDR3 DNA reads TGCAGCGTTGAAGGGTCAGATCCTGAAGCTTTCTTT.

This clonotype was counted between two and nine times. The rearrangement uses TRBV6-2 or TRBV6-3 and TRBJ2-1, with TRBD2 matching 7 bases. The CDR3 is made up of 12 amino acids. The germline V gene has CDR1 MNHEY and CDR2 SVGEGT. J gave up 10 bases and V 8 bases, and 8 bases lay outside the gene matches. CDR3 region: CASGIGRGEQFF. In DNA form, the CDR3 reads TGTGCCAGCGGAATAGGGAGGGGCGAGCAGTTCTTC.